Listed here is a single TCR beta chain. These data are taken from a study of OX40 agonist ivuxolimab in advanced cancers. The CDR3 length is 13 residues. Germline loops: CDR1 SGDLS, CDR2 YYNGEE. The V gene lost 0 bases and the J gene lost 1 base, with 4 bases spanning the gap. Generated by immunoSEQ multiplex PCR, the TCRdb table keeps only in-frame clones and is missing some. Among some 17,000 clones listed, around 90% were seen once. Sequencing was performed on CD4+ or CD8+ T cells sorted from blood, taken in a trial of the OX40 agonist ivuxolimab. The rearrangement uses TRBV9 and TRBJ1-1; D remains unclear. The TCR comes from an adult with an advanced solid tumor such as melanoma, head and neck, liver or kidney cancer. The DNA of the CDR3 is TGTGCCAGCAGCGTAGAGGGGAACACTGAAGCTTTCTTT. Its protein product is CASSVEGNTEAFF.